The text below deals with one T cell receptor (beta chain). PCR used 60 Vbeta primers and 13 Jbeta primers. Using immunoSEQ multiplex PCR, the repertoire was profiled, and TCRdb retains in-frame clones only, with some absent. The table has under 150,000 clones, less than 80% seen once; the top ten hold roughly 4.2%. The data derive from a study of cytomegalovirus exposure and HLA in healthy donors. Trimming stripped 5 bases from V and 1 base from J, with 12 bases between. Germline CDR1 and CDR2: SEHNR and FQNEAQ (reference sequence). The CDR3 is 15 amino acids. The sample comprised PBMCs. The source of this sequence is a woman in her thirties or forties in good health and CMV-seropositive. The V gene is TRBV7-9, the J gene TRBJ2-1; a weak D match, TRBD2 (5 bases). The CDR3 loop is CASSPTGVSYNEQFF. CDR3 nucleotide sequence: TGTGCCAGCAGCCCCACCGGGGTGTCCTACAATGAGCAGTTCTTC.